These T cell receptor beta chains were read from a single sample in a study of cytomegalovirus exposure and HLA in healthy donors. Here immunoSEQ multiplex PCR was the method, and the copy in TCRdb shows in-frame clones only, minus some. The sample lists about 91,000 clones, about 68% occurring once. The sequenced sample consisted of PBMCs. The receptor set was obtained from a human donor in good health. CDR3s include the opening cysteine and the closing phenylalanine or tryptophan. D genes are given only for firm matches. Only part of the rows carry a size: once, few, many, or a class if the clone is expanded.

>TRBJ2-2|once|TRBD1|TRBV5-1
TGCGCCAGCAGCCAACAGGGGGGAGAGACCGGGGAGCTGTTTTTT
CASSQQGGETGELFF
>TRBJ1-2|NA|TRBD1|TRBV7-3
TGTGCCAGCAGCTTAGGACAGGGCCGCGGCTACACCTTC
CASSLGQGRGYTF
>TRBJ1-2|NA|NA|TRBV6-1
TGTGCCAGCAGTGGTAGCATTCCGGTCTTC
CASSGSIPVF
>TRBJ1-3|NA|TRBD1|TRBV5-6
TGTGCCAGCAGCTATGGGACAGGATCCTCTGGAAACACCATATATTTT
CASSYGTGSSGNTIYF
>TRBJ2-1|NA|NA|TRBV7-2
TGTGCCAGCAGCCACCCAGCGGGGTGGGGGCAAAATGAGCAGTTCTTC
CASSHPAGWGQNEQFF
>TRBJ1-2|NA|NA|TRBV7-9
TGTGCCAGCAGCTACGGGGGGCATGGCTACACCTTC
CASSYGGHGYTF
>TRBJ1-1|NA|NA|TRBV7-2
TGTGCCAGCAGCTTTTCAGTTCAGGTTGACACTGAAGCTTTCTTT
CASSFSVQVDTEAFF
>TRBJ2-3|few|NA|TRBV2
TGTGCCAGCAGAGACTTTTACACAGATACGCAGTATTTT
CASRDFYTDTQYF
>TRBJ2-7|NA|NA|TRBV4-3
TGCGCCAGCAGCCAGACATTCGGGGGCTCCTACGAGCAGTACTTC
CASSQTFGGSYEQYF
>TRBJ1-1|NA|NA|TRBV7-2
TGTGCCAGCAGCCCACACGTGCGGGGTACTGAAGCTTTCTTT
CASSPHVRGTEAFF
>TRBJ2-1|NA|NA|TRBV6-5
TGTGCCAGCAGTATTAGCATTGCCTACAATGAGCAGTTCTTC
CASSISIAYNEQFF
>TRBJ2-7|NA|TRBD1|TRBV7-9
TGTGCCAGCAGCTTAGCGCGGACAGGGGTTTTTCACGAGCAGTACTTC
CASSLARTGVFHEQYF
>TRBJ1-2|NA|TRBD1|TRBV6-5
TGTGCCAGCAGTTACTCGGAGGGGGCGAGAGGCTACACCTTC
CASSYSEGARGYTF
>TRBJ1-1|NA|NA|TRBV4-2
TGTGCCAGCAGCCAAATAGGGGATAACACTGAAGCTTTCTTT
CASSQIGDNTEAFF
>TRBJ2-7|NA|TRBD2|TRBV19
TGTGCCAGTAGTATCGGGGGGTACGAGCAGTACTTC
CASSIGGYEQYF
>TRBJ1-5|NA|TRBD1|TRBV18
TGTGCCAGCTCAGGGGACAGTCCCAATGAGCCCCAGCATTTT
CASSGDSPNEPQHF
>TRBJ1-1|NA|NA|TRBV19
TGTGCCAGCTTCAAACGCAGAACTGAAGCTTTCTTT
CASFKRRTEAFF
>TRBJ1-6|NA|TRBD1|TRBV27
TGTGCCAGCGGACCAACAGGGGGCACCCTCCACTTT
CASGPTGGTLHF
>TRBJ2-1|NA|TRBD2|TRBV5-1
TGCGCCAGCAGCGGAAGCGGGGGAGCTTCCTACAATGAGCAGTTCTTC
CASSGSGGASYNEQFF
>TRBJ1-4|NA|NA|TRBV5-4
TGTGCCAGCAGCTCGAAAACCGCGGGGAGGAGTGGTGAAAAACTGTTTTTT
CASSSKTAGRSGEKLFF
>TRBJ1-5|NA|TRBD1|TRBV7-2
TGTGCCAGCAGTTCCGGGACAGGGGGCGGTCAGCCCCAGCATTTT
CASSSGTGGGQPQHF
>TRBJ1-5|NA|NA|TRBV7-2
TGTGCCAGCAGTTACAGGGCCCTCGCAATCAATCAGCCCCAGCATTTT
CASSYRALAINQPQHF
>TRBJ1-2|NA|NA|TRBV30
TGTGCCTGGAGTTTAGTGGGGGCCGGCGGCTACACCTTC
CAWSLVGAGGYTF
>TRBJ1-2|NA|NA|TRBV19
TGTGCCAGTAGTATCCGGGAACGGAGTGGTGGCTACACCTTC
CASSIRERSGGYTF
>TRBJ1-6|NA|NA|TRBV19
TGTGCCAGTAGTATCTCCGGGACAACCGTCTATTCACCCCTCCACTTT
CASSISGTTVYSPLHF
>TRBJ2-7|few|NA|TRBV7-8
TGTGCCAGCAGCTTAGTTCGGTCCTTCAGGGGCGACGAGCAGTACTTC
CASSLVRSFRGDEQYF
>TRBJ1-2|NA|NA|TRBV7-2
TGTGCCAGCACCCACAGCTGGCAGTATGGAGGCTACACCTTC
CASTHSWQYGGYTF
>TRBJ1-2|NA|NA|TRBV6-1
TGTGCCAGCAGTGAAGGGGGCCCTTCTAACTATGGCTACACCTTC
CASSEGGPSNYGYTF
>TRBJ2-1|NA|TRBD2|TRBV30
TGTGCCTGGAGTGTACCTTTTAGCGGGGGTCTGGATGAGCAGTTCTTC
CAWSVPFSGGLDEQFF
>TRBJ1-4|NA|TRBD1|TRBV10-2
TGCGCCAGCAGTGGACCATCTAACGGGACAGCCTGGGTAGTTGCAACTAATGAAAAACTGTTTTTT
CASSGPSNGTAWVVATNEKLFF
>TRBJ1-6|NA|TRBD1|TRBV4-2
TGTGCCAGCAGCCAAGATCGGCAGGGGGGAAATAATTCACCCCTCCACTTT
CASSQDRQGGNNSPLHF
>TRBJ2-3|NA|TRBD2|TRBV19
TGTGCCGTCGTTAGCGGGGGATCCACAGATACGCAGTATTTT
CAVVSGGSTDTQYF
>TRBJ2-1|few|NA|TRBV30
TGTGCCTGGAGTGTCTCCAGGGGGCAGTTCTTC
CAWSVSRGQFF
>TRBJ1-1|NA|NA|TRBV5-1
TGCGCCAGCAGCCCCCCTTCGGGTGAAGCTTTCTTT
CASSPPSGEAFF
>TRBJ2-7|NA|NA|TRBV15
TGTGCCACCAGCAGAGATAGACACCGTTTTAACGAGCAGTACTTC
CATSRDRHRFNEQYF
>TRBJ2-5|NA|TRBD1|TRBV13
TGTGCCAGCAGCTTAGAGGGACAGGGTACCCCCTATCAAGGCCCCCAGTACTTC
CASSLEGQGTPYQGPQYF
>TRBJ2-3|NA|TRBD2|TRBV5-1
TGCGCCAGCAGCTTTCGGGGACTACGCACAGATACGCAGTATTTT
CASSFRGLRTDTQYF
>TRBJ2-1|few|NA|TRBV9
TGTGCCAGCAGCGTAGCGGGGGGCGGGAATGAGCAGTTCTTC
CASSVAGGGNEQFF
>TRBJ2-5|NA|NA|TRBV7-3
TGTGCCAGCAGCTTAAGTGGGAGGTCGCAGTACCAAGAGACCCAGTACTTC
CASSLSGRSQYQETQYF
>TRBJ2-5|NA|TRBD2|TRBV9
TGTGCCAGCAGCGTAGGGACTAGCGGGGGGACTGAGACCCAGTACTTC
CASSVGTSGGTETQYF
>TRBJ2-1|NA|TRBD2|TRBV4-3
TGCGCCAGCAGCCAAAGGCGGGGGGGCCGGGAGCAGTTCTTC
CASSQRRGGREQFF
>TRBJ1-1|NA|TRBD1|TRBV5-4
TGTGCCAGCAGCCCGGGGGACAGATTGAACACTGAAGCTTTCTTT
CASSPGDRLNTEAFF